This is a list of T cell receptor beta chains from one sample in a study of shared T cell receptors in the human thymus. The method was immunoSEQ multiplex PCR; TCRdb's version includes in-frame clones alone and lacks a portion of them. In the table there are some 700,000 clones, approximately 83% of which are singletons. The data also belong to a second study, concerning human thymus T cells.

Sequencing was carried out using thymocytes. The receptor source for this set is a girl under three years old with a congenital heart defect. Both conserved end residues are part of each CDR3. The D gene is left open where the match is weak. Some rows mark clone size as missing; the rest say once, few, many or name a class of expanded clone.

cdr3_length: 16
v_call: TRBV15
clone_size: NA
j_call: TRBJ2-2
d_call: NA
cdr3_aa: CATSRVAEVVGGELFF
cdr3_nt: TGTGCCACCAGCAGAGTAGCAGAGGTTGTGGGCGGGGAGCTGTTTTTT

cdr3_length: 14
v_call: TRBV5-5
clone_size: NA
j_call: TRBJ1-2
d_call: TRBD1
cdr3_aa: CASSSGQGAQGYTF
cdr3_nt: TGTGCCAGCAGCAGCGGACAGGGGGCGCAGGGCTACACCTTC

cdr3_length: 14
v_call: TRBV19
clone_size: NA
j_call: TRBJ1-5
d_call: TRBD1
cdr3_aa: CASSTTGFNQPQHF
cdr3_nt: TGTGCCAGTAGTACGACAGGGTTTAATCAGCCCCAGCATTTT

cdr3_length: 15
v_call: TRBV9
clone_size: NA
j_call: TRBJ2-7
d_call: NA
cdr3_aa: CASSADRYSSYEQYF
cdr3_nt: TGTGCCAGCAGCGCGGACAGATACAGCTCCTACGAGCAGTACTTC

cdr3_length: 16
v_call: TRBV7-6
clone_size: once
j_call: TRBJ2-3
d_call: NA
cdr3_aa: CASSLARGGPTDTQYF
cdr3_nt: TGTGCCAGCAGCTTAGCTCGAGGCGGGCCCACAGATACGCAGTATTTT

cdr3_length: 18
v_call: TRBV7-2
clone_size: NA
j_call: TRBJ1-3
d_call: NA
cdr3_aa: CASSFFGRAYNLGNTIYF
cdr3_nt: TGTGCCAGCAGCTTTTTTGGCAGGGCCTACAATCTAGGAAACACCATATATTTT

cdr3_length: 14
v_call: TRBV12-5
clone_size: few
j_call: TRBJ1-2
d_call: NA
cdr3_aa: CASGLVSYNYGYTF
cdr3_nt: TGTGCTAGTGGTTTGGTCTCTTATAACTATGGCTACACCTTC

cdr3_length: 17
v_call: TRBV7-9
clone_size: NA
j_call: TRBJ2-3
d_call: NA
cdr3_aa: CASSFGESGVTTDTQYF
cdr3_nt: TGTGCCAGCAGCTTTGGGGAGTCTGGGGTAACCACAGATACGCAGTATTTT

cdr3_length: 14
v_call: TRBV15
clone_size: NA
j_call: TRBJ2-5
d_call: NA
cdr3_aa: CATSRGRIQETQYF
cdr3_nt: TGTGCCACCAGCAGAGGGCGGATTCAAGAGACCCAGTACTTC

cdr3_length: 21
v_call: TRBV28
clone_size: NA
j_call: TRBJ2-1
d_call: TRBD2
cdr3_aa: CASDKVGPPGGDLPALNEQFF
cdr3_nt: TGTGCCAGCGATAAAGTAGGACCACCGGGGGGGGACCTACCGGCCCTCAATGAGCAGTTCTTC

cdr3_length: 15
v_call: TRBV13
clone_size: NA
j_call: TRBJ2-7
d_call: NA
cdr3_aa: CASSLGRQGKDEQYF
cdr3_nt: TGTGCCAGCAGCTTAGGCCGGCAGGGGAAGGACGAGCAGTACTTC

cdr3_length: 14
v_call: TRBV5-1
clone_size: NA
j_call: TRBJ2-7
d_call: NA
cdr3_aa: CASSLASGSYEQYF
cdr3_nt: TGCGCCAGCAGCTTGGCCTCGGGGTCCTACGAGCAGTACTTC

cdr3_length: 16
v_call: TRBV28
clone_size: NA
j_call: TRBJ1-5
d_call: NA
cdr3_aa: CASSLSPGTGHQPQHF
cdr3_nt: TGTGCCAGCAGTTTAAGCCCGGGCACAGGGCATCAGCCCCAGCATTTT

cdr3_length: 18
v_call: TRBV4-1
clone_size: NA
j_call: TRBJ1-1
d_call: TRBD1
cdr3_aa: CASSPPPGTGRVGTEAFF
cdr3_nt: TGCGCCAGCAGCCCGCCTCCCGGGACAGGGAGAGTAGGCACTGAAGCTTTCTTT

cdr3_length: 11
v_call: TRBV6-6
clone_size: once
j_call: TRBJ2-5
d_call: NA
cdr3_aa: CASRTGETQYF
cdr3_nt: TGTGCCAGCAGGACAGGAGAGACCCAGTACTTC

cdr3_length: 14
v_call: TRBV4-3
clone_size: NA
j_call: TRBJ1-5
d_call: TRBD1
cdr3_aa: CASSPRQGDQPQHF
cdr3_nt: TGCGCCAGCAGCCCACGACAGGGGGATCAGCCCCAGCATTTT

cdr3_length: 14
v_call: TRBV6-5
clone_size: NA
j_call: TRBJ1-2
d_call: NA
cdr3_aa: CASSTLDPYYGYTF
cdr3_nt: TGTGCCAGCAGTACCCTAGACCCCTACTATGGCTACACCTTC

cdr3_length: 14
v_call: TRBV27
clone_size: NA
j_call: TRBJ1-6
d_call: NA
cdr3_aa: CASCFSSYNSPLHF
cdr3_nt: TGTGCCAGCTGTTTCAGCTCCTATAATTCACCCCTCCACTTT

cdr3_length: 18
v_call: TRBV2
clone_size: once
j_call: TRBJ2-6
d_call: TRBD2
cdr3_aa: CASTRGVGGFPGANVLTF
cdr3_nt: TGTGCCAGCACCCGGGGGGTGGGAGGATTCCCCGGGGCCAACGTCCTGACTTTC

cdr3_length: 20
v_call: TRBV7-8
clone_size: NA
j_call: TRBJ2-1
d_call: TRBD2
cdr3_aa: CASSLAQPSGGMSSYNEQFF
cdr3_nt: TGTGCCAGCAGCTTAGCGCAGCCTAGCGGGGGAATGAGCTCCTACAATGAGCAGTTCTTC

cdr3_length: 16
v_call: TRBV5-4
clone_size: few
j_call: TRBJ1-2
d_call: NA
cdr3_aa: CASSLGSAGGCYGYTF
cdr3_nt: TGTGCCAGCAGCTTGGGTTCGGCGGGGGGATGCTATGGCTACACCTTC

cdr3_length: 14
v_call: TRBV9
clone_size: few
j_call: TRBJ2-4
d_call: NA
cdr3_aa: CASSAGIAKNIQYF
cdr3_nt: TGTGCCAGCAGCGCGGGAATAGCCAAAAACATTCAGTACTTC

cdr3_length: 14
v_call: TRBV29-1
clone_size: NA
j_call: TRBJ1-1
d_call: TRBD1
cdr3_aa: CSVECTGGKTEAFF
cdr3_nt: TGCAGCGTTGAGTGTACAGGGGGCAAGACTGAAGCTTTCTTT

cdr3_length: 13
v_call: TRBV11-2
clone_size: NA
j_call: TRBJ1-2
d_call: NA
cdr3_aa: CASSLGGNYGYTF
cdr3_nt: TGTGCCAGCAGCTTAGGCGGGAACTATGGCTACACCTTC

cdr3_length: 14
v_call: TRBV14
clone_size: NA
j_call: TRBJ2-7
d_call: TRBD1
cdr3_aa: CASSKRGLPAPQYF
cdr3_nt: TGTGCCAGCAGCAAAAGGGGGCTACCCGCGCCGCAGTACTTC

cdr3_length: 15
v_call: TRBV5-1
clone_size: NA
j_call: TRBJ2-1
d_call: TRBD2
cdr3_aa: CASSLSLAGVNEQFF
cdr3_nt: TGCGCCAGCAGCTTGTCCCTAGCGGGCGTCAATGAGCAGTTCTTC

cdr3_length: 14
v_call: TRBV27
clone_size: once
j_call: TRBJ1-1
d_call: TRBD1
cdr3_aa: CASGLQGAATEAFF
cdr3_nt: TGTGCCAGCGGCCTACAGGGGGCCGCCACTGAAGCTTTCTTT

cdr3_length: 16
v_call: TRBV4-1
clone_size: NA
j_call: TRBJ1-3
d_call: NA
cdr3_aa: CASSQDRRRTGNTIYF
cdr3_nt: TGCGCCAGCAGCCAAGACCGTCGGCGGACTGGAAACACCATATATTTT

cdr3_length: 19
v_call: TRBV7-9
clone_size: once
j_call: TRBJ2-3
d_call: TRBD2
cdr3_aa: CASSLGRGGLAGSTDTQYF
cdr3_nt: TGTGCCAGCAGCTTAGGTAGGGGGGGACTAGCGGGGAGCACAGATACGCAGTATTTT

cdr3_length: 16
v_call: TRBV28
clone_size: NA
j_call: TRBJ2-5
d_call: NA
cdr3_aa: CASSLSPKFKTRTQYF
cdr3_nt: TGTGCCAGCAGTTTATCCCCCAAATTCAAGACTCGGACCCAGTACTTC

cdr3_length: 15
v_call: TRBV5-1
clone_size: NA
j_call: TRBJ1-2
d_call: NA
cdr3_aa: CASSLGRNRAHGYTF
cdr3_nt: TGCGCCAGCAGCTTGGGGCGTAACAGGGCCCATGGCTACACCTTC

cdr3_length: 15
v_call: TRBV7-2
clone_size: NA
j_call: TRBJ1-2
d_call: NA
cdr3_aa: CASSLVGHLGHGYTF
cdr3_nt: TGTGCCAGCAGCTTAGTGGGGCACCTCGGGCATGGCTACACCTTC

cdr3_length: 13
v_call: TRBV2
clone_size: NA
j_call: TRBJ2-7
d_call: TRBD1
cdr3_aa: CAVIGGAFYEQYF
cdr3_nt: TGTGCCGTTATAGGGGGCGCATTCTACGAGCAGTACTTC

cdr3_length: 16
v_call: TRBV13
clone_size: NA
j_call: TRBJ1-2
d_call: NA
cdr3_aa: CASSLGLGALNYGYTF
cdr3_nt: TGTGCCAGCAGCTTAGGCCTGGGGGCGCTTAACTATGGCTACACCTTC

cdr3_length: 20
v_call: TRBV7-8
clone_size: NA
j_call: TRBJ2-3
d_call: TRBD2
cdr3_aa: CASSFRRWSLAGRSTDTQYF
cdr3_nt: TGTGCCAGCAGCTTTCGTAGATGGTCTCTAGCGGGGAGAAGCACAGATACGCAGTATTTT

cdr3_length: 13
v_call: TRBV12-5
clone_size: NA
j_call: TRBJ1-2
d_call: NA
cdr3_aa: CASGGGAPHGYTF
cdr3_nt: TGTGCTAGTGGCGGTGGGGCCCCCCATGGCTACACCTTC

cdr3_length: 14
v_call: TRBV6-5
clone_size: NA
j_call: TRBJ1-1
d_call: NA
cdr3_aa: CASSYKRQVTEAFF
cdr3_nt: TGTGCCAGCAGTTATAAAAGACAGGTCACTGAAGCTTTCTTT

cdr3_length: 15
v_call: TRBV15
clone_size: NA
j_call: TRBJ2-5
d_call: TRBD2
cdr3_aa: CATSREGASGGEQYF
cdr3_nt: TGTGCCACCAGCAGAGAGGGGGCTAGCGGGGGAGAGCAGTACTTC

cdr3_length: 12
v_call: TRBV28
clone_size: NA
j_call: TRBJ1-1
d_call: NA
cdr3_aa: CASSSRGAEAFF
cdr3_nt: TGTGCCAGCAGTTCACGGGGAGCTGAAGCTTTCTTT

cdr3_length: 17
v_call: TRBV28
clone_size: NA
j_call: TRBJ1-2
d_call: NA
cdr3_aa: CAGKNKPLGGGVDGYTF
cdr3_nt: TGTGCCGGCAAAAATAAACCACTCGGAGGGGGGGTAGATGGCTACACCTTC

cdr3_length: 14
v_call: TRBV10-3
clone_size: NA
j_call: TRBJ1-5
d_call: NA
cdr3_aa: CATLTPDNYQPQHF
cdr3_nt: TGTGCCACCCTCACACCGGACAACTATCAGCCCCAGCATTTT

cdr3_length: 14
v_call: TRBV5-1
clone_size: NA
j_call: TRBJ1-3
d_call: TRBD1
cdr3_aa: CASSPGTGLNTIYF
cdr3_nt: TGCGCCAGCAGCCCGGGGACAGGGTTGAACACCATATATTTT

cdr3_length: 14
v_call: TRBV2
clone_size: NA
j_call: TRBJ1-5
d_call: NA
cdr3_aa: CASSPVLSNQPQHF
cdr3_nt: TGTGCCAGCAGTCCGGTCCTTAGCAATCAGCCCCAGCATTTT

cdr3_length: 16
v_call: TRBV11-2
clone_size: NA
j_call: TRBJ2-5
d_call: NA
cdr3_aa: CASSSLTRAYQETQYF
cdr3_nt: TGTGCCAGCAGCTCCCTGACTAGAGCGTACCAAGAGACCCAGTACTTC

cdr3_length: 16
v_call: TRBV19
clone_size: few
j_call: TRBJ1-5
d_call: NA
cdr3_aa: CASSNAGGYSNQPQHF
cdr3_nt: TGTGCCAGTAGTAACGCAGGTGGATATAGCAATCAGCCCCAGCATTTT

cdr3_length: 15
v_call: TRBV9
clone_size: NA
j_call: TRBJ1-1
d_call: TRBD1
cdr3_aa: CASSFTGTANTEAFF
cdr3_nt: TGTGCCAGCAGCTTTACCGGGACAGCGAACACTGAAGCTTTCTTT

cdr3_length: 15
v_call: TRBV5-1
clone_size: NA
j_call: TRBJ2-1
d_call: TRBD1
cdr3_aa: CASSLGGDRGNEQFF
cdr3_nt: TGCGCCAGCAGCTTGGGAGGGGACAGGGGCAATGAGCAGTTCTTC

cdr3_length: 17
v_call: TRBV21-1
clone_size: NA
j_call: TRBJ1-2
d_call: NA
cdr3_aa: CASSKLKIRQGGYGYTF
cdr3_nt: TGTGCCAGCAGCAAACTCAAGATCCGACAGGGTGGCTATGGCTACACCTTC

cdr3_length: 17
v_call: TRBV18
clone_size: NA
j_call: TRBJ2-7
d_call: TRBD2
cdr3_aa: CASSRKRGGRRSYEQYF
cdr3_nt: TGTGCCAGCTCGCGCAAAAGGGGAGGGAGGCGATCCTACGAGCAGTACTTC

cdr3_length: 17
v_call: TRBV4-1
clone_size: NA
j_call: TRBJ2-6
d_call: NA
cdr3_aa: CASSQGVRSTGANVLTF
cdr3_nt: TGCGCCAGCAGCCAAGGCGTGAGGTCTACTGGGGCCAACGTCCTGACTTTC

cdr3_length: 15
v_call: TRBV30
clone_size: NA
j_call: TRBJ2-1
d_call: TRBD2
cdr3_aa: CAGSQTTSGDNEQFF
cdr3_nt: TGTGCCGGGTCACAAACGACTAGCGGAGACAATGAGCAGTTCTTC

cdr3_length: 17
v_call: TRBV7-2
clone_size: NA
j_call: TRBJ2-1
d_call: TRBD1
cdr3_aa: CASSQPPGTGIYNEQFF
cdr3_nt: TGTGCCAGCAGCCAACCACCCGGGACAGGGATCTACAATGAGCAGTTCTTC

cdr3_length: 16
v_call: TRBV4-2
clone_size: NA
j_call: TRBJ1-5
d_call: TRBD1
cdr3_aa: CASSQDRDRENQPQHF
cdr3_nt: TGTGCCAGCAGCCAAGATCGGGACAGGGAAAATCAGCCCCAGCATTTT

cdr3_length: 11
v_call: TRBV20-1
clone_size: NA
j_call: TRBJ1-3
d_call: NA
cdr3_aa: CSAHIRNTIYF
cdr3_nt: TGCAGTGCTCACATCAGAAACACCATATATTTT

cdr3_length: 18
v_call: TRBV4-1
clone_size: NA
j_call: TRBJ2-1
d_call: NA
cdr3_aa: CASSQEEGRPSSYNEQFF
cdr3_nt: TGCGCCAGCAGCCAAGAAGAAGGCAGGCCCAGCTCCTACAATGAGCAGTTCTTC